A selection of T cell receptor beta chains follows, all from one sample in a study of OX40 agonist ivuxolimab in advanced cancers. Some clones are missing from TCRdb's copy, which holds only in-frame ones; the method was immunoSEQ multiplex PCR. The data show some 42,000 clones, with over 80% seen just once and 25% to 35% held by the top ten. The sequencing here drew on CD4+ or CD8+ T cells sorted from blood, taken in a trial of the OX40 agonist ivuxolimab. Source of these receptors: an adult with an advanced solid tumor such as melanoma, head and neck, liver or kidney cancer. Each CDR3 is given without its conserved first and last residue. The order of the fields is J gene, V gene, CDR3 length, CDR3 protein.

j_call: TRBJ2-3; v_call: TRBV12-5; cdr3_length: 12; cdr3_aa: ASGLIQGTDTQY
j_call: TRBJ1-1; v_call: TRBV5-1; cdr3_length: 12; cdr3_aa: ASTETQMNTEAF
j_call: TRBJ2-5; v_call: TRBV18; cdr3_length: 12; cdr3_aa: ASSPPGGGETQY
j_call: TRBJ2-7; v_call: TRBV30; cdr3_length: 11; cdr3_aa: AWSVQDSYEQY
j_call: TRBJ1-5; v_call: TRBV2; cdr3_length: 12; cdr3_aa: ASSEARGLWAQH
j_call: TRBJ1-2; v_call: TRBV28; cdr3_length: 9; cdr3_aa: ASGRSDGYT
j_call: TRBJ2-7; v_call: TRBV29-1; cdr3_length: 12; cdr3_aa: SVRGPTGSYEQY
j_call: TRBJ2-1; v_call: TRBV15; cdr3_length: 12; cdr3_aa: ATSRVGLQDEQF
j_call: TRBJ2-1; v_call: TRBV9; cdr3_length: 14; cdr3_aa: ASSVTSVRSYNEQF
j_call: TRBJ2-1; v_call: TRBV6-1; cdr3_length: 11; cdr3_aa: ASSYRDEGEQF
j_call: TRBJ1-2; v_call: TRBV29-1; cdr3_length: 11; cdr3_aa: SGLEQGAQGYT
j_call: TRBJ1-1; v_call: TRBV14; cdr3_length: 11; cdr3_aa: ASSQGPYTEAF
j_call: TRBJ2-3; v_call: TRBV7-2; cdr3_length: 13; cdr3_aa: ASSLGGRGTDTQY
j_call: TRBJ2-1; v_call: TRBV2; cdr3_length: 13; cdr3_aa: ASSLWGSGSDEQF
j_call: TRBJ2-1; v_call: TRBV9; cdr3_length: 12; cdr3_aa: ASSRGGSYNEQF
j_call: TRBJ2-7; v_call: TRBV18; cdr3_length: 13; cdr3_aa: ASSRQGAGSYEQY
j_call: TRBJ2-7; v_call: TRBV4-1; cdr3_length: 12; cdr3_aa: ASSHPGQLYEQY
j_call: TRBJ2-1; v_call: TRBV5-1; cdr3_length: 20; cdr3_aa: ASSGPGQGAVSSSLGYNEQF
j_call: TRBJ2-3; v_call: TRBV5-1; cdr3_length: 13; cdr3_aa: ASSLLAGGADTQY
j_call: TRBJ1-1; v_call: TRBV7-8; cdr3_length: 10; cdr3_aa: ASSLGQGSAF
j_call: TRBJ2-3; v_call: TRBV28; cdr3_length: 13; cdr3_aa: ASSLFSSGGNTQY
j_call: TRBJ2-5; v_call: TRBV28; cdr3_length: 10; cdr3_aa: ASSSNQETQY
j_call: TRBJ2-3; v_call: TRBV30; cdr3_length: 11; cdr3_aa: AWSRGSTDTQY
j_call: TRBJ2-7; v_call: TRBV27; cdr3_length: 9; cdr3_aa: VSRAGYEQY
j_call: TRBJ1-5; v_call: TRBV7-8; cdr3_length: 13; cdr3_aa: ASSLDRAGNQPQH
j_call: TRBJ2-2; v_call: TRBV7-2; cdr3_length: 12; cdr3_aa: ASSLNAGTGELF
j_call: TRBJ2-7; v_call: TRBV7-9; cdr3_length: 12; cdr3_aa: ASSSLGRAYEQY
j_call: TRBJ1-1; v_call: TRBV9; cdr3_length: 13; cdr3_aa: ASSVVYTVNTEAF
j_call: TRBJ1-1; v_call: TRBV7-9; cdr3_length: 13; cdr3_aa: ASSPNAGGGTEAF
j_call: TRBJ2-2; v_call: TRBV10-1; cdr3_length: 15; cdr3_aa: ASSAGLAGANTGELF
j_call: TRBJ1-1; v_call: TRBV5-1; cdr3_length: 12; cdr3_aa: ASSPTAGYTEAF
j_call: TRBJ2-7; v_call: TRBV10-3; cdr3_length: 12; cdr3_aa: AISSTAGAHEQY
j_call: TRBJ1-2; v_call: TRBV5-4; cdr3_length: 10; cdr3_aa: ASSGPRDGYT
j_call: TRBJ2-7; v_call: TRBV2; cdr3_length: 13; cdr3_aa: ASSGNRDSSYEQY
j_call: TRBJ1-2; v_call: TRBV15; cdr3_length: 10; cdr3_aa: ATGTSNYGYT
j_call: TRBJ1-2; v_call: TRBV20-1; cdr3_length: 9; cdr3_aa: SARAGRGYT
j_call: TRBJ2-7; v_call: TRBV7-9; cdr3_length: 11; cdr3_aa: ASSLDIHDEQY
j_call: TRBJ2-7; v_call: TRBV18; cdr3_length: 13; cdr3_aa: ASSPPSGSSYEQY
j_call: TRBJ2-1; v_call: TRBV2; cdr3_length: 13; cdr3_aa: ASKTGTRAYNEQF
j_call: TRBJ1-1; v_call: TRBV30; cdr3_length: 9; cdr3_aa: AWSRDSEAF
j_call: TRBJ2-7; v_call: TRBV10-3; cdr3_length: 11; cdr3_aa: AISGGTAGEQY